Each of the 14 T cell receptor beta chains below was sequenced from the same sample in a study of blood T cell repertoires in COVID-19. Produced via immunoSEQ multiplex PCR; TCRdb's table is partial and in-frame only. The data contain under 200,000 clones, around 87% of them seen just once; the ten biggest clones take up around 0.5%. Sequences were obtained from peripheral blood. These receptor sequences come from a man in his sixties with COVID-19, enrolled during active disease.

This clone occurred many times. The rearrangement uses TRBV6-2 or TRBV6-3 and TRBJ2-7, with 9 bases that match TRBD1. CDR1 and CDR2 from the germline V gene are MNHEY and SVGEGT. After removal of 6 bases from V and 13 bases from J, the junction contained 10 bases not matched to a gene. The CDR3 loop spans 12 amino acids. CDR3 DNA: TGTGCCAGCAGCCGATGGACAGGGGATTTATACTTC. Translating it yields CASSRWTGDLYF.

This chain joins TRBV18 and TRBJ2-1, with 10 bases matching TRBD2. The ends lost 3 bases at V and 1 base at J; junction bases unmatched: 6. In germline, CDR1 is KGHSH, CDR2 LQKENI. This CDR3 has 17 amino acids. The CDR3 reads CASSPRTSGTSYNEQFF. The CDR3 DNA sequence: TGTGCCAGCTCACCCCGGACTAGCGGAACATCCTACAATGAGCAGTTCTTC. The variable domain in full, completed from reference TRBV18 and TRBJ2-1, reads NAGVMQNPRHLVRRRGQEARLRCSPMKGHSHVYWYRQLPEEGLKFMVYLQKENIIDESGMPKERFSAEFPKEGPSILRIQQVVRGDSAAYFCASSPRTSGTSYNEQFFGPGTRLTVL.

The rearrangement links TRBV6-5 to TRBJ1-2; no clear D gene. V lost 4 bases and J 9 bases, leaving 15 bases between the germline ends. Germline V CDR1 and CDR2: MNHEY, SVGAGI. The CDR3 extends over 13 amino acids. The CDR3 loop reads CASSFTSTERYTF. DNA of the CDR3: TGTGCCAGCAGTTTCACCTCCACAGAACGCTACACCTTC.

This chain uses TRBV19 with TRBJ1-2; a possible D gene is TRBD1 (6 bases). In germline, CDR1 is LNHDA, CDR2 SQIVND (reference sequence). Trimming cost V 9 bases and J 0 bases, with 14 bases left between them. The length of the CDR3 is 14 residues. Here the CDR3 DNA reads TGTGCCAGCATAACAGGGTCTTCTAACTATGGCTACACCTTC. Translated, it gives CASITGSSNYGYTF.

The CDR3 coding sequence is TGTGCCACCAGTGATCCGAGCGGGACAGGCGAGCAGTACTTC. Residues: CATSDPSGTGEQYF. The chain has TRBV24-1 and TRBJ2-7; TRBD1 is a possible D gene (8 bases). Trimming cost V 3 bases and J 6 bases, with 14 bases left between them. CDR1 is KGHDR and CDR2 is SFDVKD in the germline V gene. CDR3 length: 14 residues.

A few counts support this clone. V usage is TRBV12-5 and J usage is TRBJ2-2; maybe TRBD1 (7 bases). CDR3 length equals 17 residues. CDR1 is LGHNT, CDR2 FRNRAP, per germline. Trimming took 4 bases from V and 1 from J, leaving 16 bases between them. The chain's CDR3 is CASGSPPGGRNTGELFF. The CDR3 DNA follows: TGTGCTAGTGGTTCCCCCCCAGGGGGGCGGAACACCGGGGAGCTGTTTTTT.

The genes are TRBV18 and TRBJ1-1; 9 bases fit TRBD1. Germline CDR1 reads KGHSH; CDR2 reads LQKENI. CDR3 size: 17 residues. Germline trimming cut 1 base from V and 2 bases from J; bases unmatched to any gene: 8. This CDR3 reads CASSPRQQGAGNTEAFF. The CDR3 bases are TGTGCCAGCTCACCACGGCAACAGGGGGCAGGAAACACTGAAGCTTTCTTT.

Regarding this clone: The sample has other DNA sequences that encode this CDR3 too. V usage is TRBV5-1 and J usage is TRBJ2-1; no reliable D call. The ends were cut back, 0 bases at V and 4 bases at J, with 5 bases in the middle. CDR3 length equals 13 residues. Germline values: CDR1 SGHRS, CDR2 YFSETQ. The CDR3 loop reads CASSLGLYNEQFF. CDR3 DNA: TGCGCCAGCAGCTTGGGCCTATACAATGAGCAGTTCTTC.

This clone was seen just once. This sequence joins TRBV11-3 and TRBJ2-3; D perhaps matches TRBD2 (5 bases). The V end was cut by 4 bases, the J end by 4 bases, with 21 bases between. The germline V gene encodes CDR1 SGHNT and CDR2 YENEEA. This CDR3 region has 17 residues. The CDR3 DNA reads TGTGCCAGCAGCTACAGAAGGACGACTGAGGGAGCAGATACGCAGTATTTT. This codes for CASSYRRTTEGADTQYF. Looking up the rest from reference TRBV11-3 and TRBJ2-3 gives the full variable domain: EAGVVQSPRYKIIEKKQPVAFWCNPISGHNTLYWYLQNLGQGPELLIRYENEEAVDDSQLPKDRFSAERLKGVDSTLKIQPAELGDSAVYLCASSYRRTTEGADTQYFGPGTRLTVL.

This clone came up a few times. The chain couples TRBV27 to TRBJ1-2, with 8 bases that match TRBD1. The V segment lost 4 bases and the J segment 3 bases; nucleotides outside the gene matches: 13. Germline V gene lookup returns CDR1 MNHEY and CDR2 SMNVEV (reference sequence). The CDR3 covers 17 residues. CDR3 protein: CASSSFPPQGADYGYTF. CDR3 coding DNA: TGTGCCAGCAGTTCCTTTCCCCCCCAGGGGGCGGACTATGGCTACACCTTC.

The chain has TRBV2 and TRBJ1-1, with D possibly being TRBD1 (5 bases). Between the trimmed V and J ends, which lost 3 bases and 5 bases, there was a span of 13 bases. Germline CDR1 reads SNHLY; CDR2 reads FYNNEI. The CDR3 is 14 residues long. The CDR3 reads CASSEGLVGTEAFF. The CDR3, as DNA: TGTGCCAGCAGTGAGGGGCTCGTCGGGACTGAAGCTTTCTTT.

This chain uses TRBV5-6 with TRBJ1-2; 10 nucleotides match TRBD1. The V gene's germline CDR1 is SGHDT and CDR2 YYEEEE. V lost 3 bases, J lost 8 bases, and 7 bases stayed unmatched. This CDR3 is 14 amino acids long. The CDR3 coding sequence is TGTGCCAGCAGCTCCGGGACAGGGGTGGGAGGCTACACCTTC. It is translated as CASSSGTGVGGYTF.

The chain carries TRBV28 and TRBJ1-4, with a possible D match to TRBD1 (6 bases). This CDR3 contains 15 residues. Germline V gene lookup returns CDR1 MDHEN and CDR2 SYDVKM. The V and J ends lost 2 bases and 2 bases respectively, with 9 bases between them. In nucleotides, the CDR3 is TGTGCCAGCAGTTTAGGGGGCATCACTAATGAAAAACTGTTTTTT. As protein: CASSLGGITNEKLFF.

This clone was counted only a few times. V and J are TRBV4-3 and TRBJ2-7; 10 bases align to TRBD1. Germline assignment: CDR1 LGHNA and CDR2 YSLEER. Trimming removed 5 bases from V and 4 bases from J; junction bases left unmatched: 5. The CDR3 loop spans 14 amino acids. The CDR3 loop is CASSSDRGLYEQYF. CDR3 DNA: TGCGCCAGCAGCTCCGACAGGGGGCTATACGAGCAGTACTTC.